Shown below are 29 T cell receptor beta chains from a single sample sequenced in a study of CD8+ T cells in alopecia areata. Isolated RNA was reverse transcribed into cDNA used as the sequencing template. Sequencing was performed with immunoSEQ multiplex PCR; in TCRdb, only in-frame clones are kept and a portion is missing. This sample has approximately 150,000 clones, with roughly 60% found just once. The sequenced sample was CD8+ T cells sorted from blood. The origin of the receptors is a human donor in good health.

The chain links TRBV6-5 to TRBJ2-7; D perhaps matches TRBD2 (6 bases). Trimming removed 2 bases from V and 0 bases from J, with 11 bases in between. CDR1 MNHEY and CDR2 SVGAGI come from the germline V gene. This CDR3 region has 15 residues. This CDR3 is CASSYGRTISYEQYF. CDR3 sequence (DNA): TGTGCCAGCAGTTACGGGAGGACGATCTCCTACGAGCAGTACTTC.

V gene TRBV10-2 combines with J gene TRBJ2-1, with D unresolved. This CDR3 spans 15 amino acids. CDR1 is WSHSY and CDR2 is SAAADI in the germline V gene. Trimming stripped 2 bases from V and 4 bases from J, with 12 bases between. The CDR3 loop is CASSEPYDFYNEQFF. In DNA form, the CDR3 reads TGCGCCAGCAGTGAGCCCTACGACTTTTACAATGAGCAGTTCTTC.

The chain is built from TRBV29-1 and TRBJ2-1; D possibly corresponds to TRBD2 (6 bases). The V end lost 6 bases, the J end lost 7 bases, and 19 bases lay between the germline ends. Germline V gene data show CDR1 as SQVTM and CDR2 as ANQGSEA. CDR3 length equals 14 residues. The CDR3 region is CSVEFGGPGNEQFF. Here the CDR3 DNA reads TGCAGCGTGGAGTTTGGAGGGCCGGGGAATGAGCAGTTCTTC.

The CDR3 region has the DNA TGCGCCAGCAGTCCTCCGACGGCAGGGAGAGGGAACAATGAGCAGTTCTTC. Its protein product is CASSPPTAGRGNNEQFF. V is TRBV23-1 and J is TRBJ2-1; D possibly uses TRBD1 or TRBD2 (5 bases each). TRBV23-1 is noted as an ORF with a role that remains uncertain. CDR3 size: 17 residues. V lost 4 bases and J lost 5, with 21 bases in between.

This clone was recorded only once. The same CDR3 is also encoded by other DNA sequences in this sample. The V gene is TRBV28, the J gene TRBJ2-7, with D possibly TRBD1 on 6 matching bases. The CDR3 is 13 amino acids. Germline lookup yields CDR1 MDHEN and CDR2 SYDVKM. The V end was cut by 3 bases, the J end by 3 bases, with 9 bases between. The CDR3 DNA follows: TGTGCCAGCAGTTTGGGCAGGGGCTACGAGCAGTACTTC. Amino acids: CASSLGRGYEQYF.

The rearrangement links TRBV4-3 to TRBJ2-1; tentatively, D is TRBD2 (5 bases). The germline gives CDR1 LGHNA, CDR2 YSLEER. The CDR3 length is 16 residues. V was clipped by 2 bases and J by 10 bases, with 21 bases between them. Here the CDR3 DNA reads TGCGCCAGCAGCCAACTCTTAGCGCCAGACCAACGGGAGCAGTTCTTC. The encoded protein is CASSQLLAPDQREQFF.

This rearrangement joins TRBV9 to TRBJ2-3; D possibly corresponds to TRBD1 (9 bases). The germline gives CDR1 SGDLS, CDR2 YYNGEE. Between the trimmed V and J ends, which lost 3 bases and 6 bases, there was a span of 23 bases. The CDR3 is 17 amino acids. The CDR3 DNA reads as TGTGCCAGCAGCGCTCCCGGGAGGGGACAGGGACCTGATACGCAGTATTTT. It is translated as CASSAPGRGQGPDTQYF. Complete variable domain (other parts from reference TRBV9 and TRBJ2-3): DSGVTQTPKHLITATGQRVTLRCSPRSGDLSVYWYQQSLDQGLQFLIQYYNGEERAKGNILERFSAQQFPDLHSELNLSSLELGDSALYFCASSAPGRGQGPDTQYFGPGTRLTVL.

The chain combines TRBV6-1 with TRBJ2-3, with D perhaps TRBD1 or TRBD2 (6 bases each). The CDR3 contains 13 residues. V lost 9 bases and J lost 5, with 15 bases in between. The germline CDR1 and CDR2 sequences are MNHNS and SASEGT. CDR3 nucleotides: TGTGCCAGTAAAGGGGGGACGAGAGATACGCAGTATTTT. It encodes CASKGGTRDTQYF.

The chain has TRBV29-1 and TRBJ2-1; 14 positions agree with TRBD2. Germline V gene sequence: CDR1 SQVTM, CDR2 ANQGSEA. The CDR3 sequence is 16 residues long. V was pared by 4 bases and J by 7 bases, with 9 bases of the junction left unmatched. The CDR3 protein is CSVAGTSGSLANEQFF. The CDR3 bases are TGCAGCGTTGCCGGGACTAGCGGGAGCCTTGCAAATGAGCAGTTCTTC.

V is TRBV29-1 and J is TRBJ2-4, with D perhaps TRBD2 (6 bases). Trimming pared 4 bases from V and 5 bases from J, leaving 9 bases between. There are 12 residues in the CDR3. Germline V gene lookup returns CDR1 SQVTM and CDR2 ANQGSEA. The CDR3 DNA follows: TGCAGCGTTGTAGGGACTGAAAACATTCAGTACTTC. Residues: CSVVGTENIQYF. Combining the CDR3 with reference TRBV29-1 and TRBJ2-4 gives the whole variable domain SAVISQKPSRDICQRGTSLTIQCQVDSQVTMMFWYRQQPGQSLTLIATANQGSEATYESGFVIDKFPISRPNLTFSTLTVSNMSPEDSSIYLCSVVGTENIQYFGAGTRLSVL.

This clone was counted only a few times. The CDR3 protein is CSVEVFQRGRYGYTF. CDR3 nucleotides: TGCAGCGTTGAAGTCTTTCAACGGGGGCGGTATGGCTACACCTTC. This rearrangement joins TRBV29-1 to TRBJ1-2; perhaps TRBD1 as D (6 bases). Trimming removed 1 base from V and 5 bases from J, with 17 bases in between. This CDR3 spans 15 amino acids. Per germline, CDR1 SQVTM and CDR2 ANQGSEA.

In DNA form, the CDR3 reads TGTGCCATCAAAGACGTTAGTGGCCAGCCCCAGCATTTT. This gives the protein CAIKDVSGQPQHF. This chain joins TRBV10-3 and TRBJ1-5; no clear D. V was trimmed by 7 bases and J by 7 bases, leaving 14 bases between them. Germline CDR1 is ENHRY and CDR2 is SYGVKD. This CDR3 is built from 13 residues.

This chain uses TRBV7-9 with TRBJ2-1; D is uncertain. With 6 bases removed from V and 0 bases from J, the gap between germline ends came to 9 bases. Germline V gene lookup returns CDR1 SEHNR and CDR2 FQNEAQ (reference sequence). The CDR3 sequence is 14 residues long. This CDR3 is CASRIESSYNEQFF. In nucleotides, the CDR3 is TGTGCCAGCAGAATAGAAAGCTCCTACAATGAGCAGTTCTTC.

V gene TRBV25-1 combines with J gene TRBJ2-5, with 7 bases fitting TRBD1. This CDR3 spans 16 amino acids. The trim removed 3 bases at V and 1 base at J, leaving 8 bases unmatched. Germline CDR1 MGHDK, CDR2 SYGVNS. CDR3 loop: CASSEGMTGFQETQYF. The DNA of the CDR3 is TGTGCCAGCAGTGAGGGGATGACAGGGTTCCAAGAGACCCAGTACTTC.

This clone has a handful of counts. This chain joins TRBV19 and TRBJ2-2; 11 positions match TRBD2. The junction had 5 bases not matched to a gene; V was cut back by 2 bases and J by 3 bases. This CDR3 spans 17 amino acids. In germline, CDR1 is LNHDA, CDR2 SQIVND (reference sequence). DNA of the CDR3: TGTGCCAGTAGTATACCGGGACTAGCGGACTACACCGGGGAGCTGTTTTTT. It encodes CASSIPGLADYTGELFF.

The rearrangement joins TRBV7-7 to TRBJ2-3; D unclear. The length of the CDR3 is 13 residues. Trimming cost V 4 bases and J 2 bases, with 7 bases left between them. The V gene's germline CDR1 is SSHAT and CDR2 FNYEAQ (reference sequence). CDR3 sequence reads: CASSSALTDTQYF. The CDR3 DNA sequence: TGTGCCAGCAGCTCGGCTCTCACAGATACGCAGTATTTT.

V usage is TRBV20-1 and J usage is TRBJ2-1; weak D call: TRBD2 (6 bases). CDR1 and CDR2 from the germline V gene are DFQATT and SNEGSKA (reference sequence). The CDR3 has 11 amino acids. In nucleotides, the CDR3 is TGCAGCGTCAAGGAGGGCAATGAGCAGTTCTTC. Its protein is CSVKEGNEQFF.

This clone was counted only a few times. J is TRBJ2-2 and V is TRBV6-6; D not resolved. From germline, CDR1 is MNHNY and CDR2 SVGAGI (reference sequence). The length of the CDR3 is 14 residues. Trimming took 2 bases from V and 0 from J, leaving 4 bases between them. CDR3 nucleotides: TGTGCCAGCAGTTACACGCCGAACACCGGGGAGCTGTTTTTT. Translation gives CASSYTPNTGELFF.

Notes on this clone: The same CDR3 arises from other DNA sequences in this sample as well. The V and J genes are TRBV2 and TRBJ1-1; no clear D. This CDR3 has 10 residues. Germline values: CDR1 SNHLY, CDR2 FYNNEI. The V gene lost 7 bases and the J gene lost 7 bases, with 7 bases spanning the gap. CDR3 loop: CASKGGEAFF. The CDR3 coding sequence is TGTGCCAGCAAGGGTGGTGAAGCTTTCTTT. Looking up the rest from reference TRBV2 and TRBJ1-1 gives the full variable domain: EPEVTQTPSHQVTQMGQEVILRCVPISNHLYFYWYRQILGQKVEFLVSFYNNEISEKSEIFDDQFSVERPDGSNFTLKIRSTKLEDSAMYFCASKGGEAFFGQGTRLTVV.

The chain has TRBV4-2 and TRBJ1-1; possibly TRBD1 for D (6 bases). Trimming shortened V by 0 bases and J by 6 bases, and 17 bases separated the two germline ends. CDR3 length: 16 residues. Germline CDR1 and CDR2: LGHNA and YNFKEQ. The CDR3 sequence is CASSQEVGQQSAEAFF. CDR3 DNA: TGTGCCAGCAGCCAAGAGGTTGGACAGCAAAGCGCTGAAGCTTTCTTT.

This chain uses TRBV9 with TRBJ2-3, with 9 nucleotides matching TRBD2. Germline V CDR1 and CDR2: SGDLS, YYNGEE. The CDR3 is 15 amino acids. Trimming cost V 4 bases and J 2 bases; bases outside gene matches: 5. The CDR3 loop is CASSLGLAPTDTQYF. In nucleotides, the CDR3 is TGTGCCAGCAGCCTAGGACTAGCGCCCACAGATACGCAGTATTTT. The whole variable domain, filled in from reference TRBV9 and TRBJ2-3, reads DSGVTQTPKHLITATGQRVTLRCSPRSGDLSVYWYQQSLDQGLQFLIQYYNGEERAKGNILERFSAQQFPDLHSELNLSSLELGDSALYFCASSLGLAPTDTQYFGPGTRLTVL.

This rearrangement joins TRBV10-2 to TRBJ2-7, with 10 bases fitting TRBD2. The CDR3 spans 15 residues. Trimming took 0 bases from V and 4 from J; bases not matched to a gene: 3. In germline, CDR1 is WSHSY, CDR2 SAAADI. The CDR3 DNA reads TGCGCCAGCAGTGAGTCTGGGACTAGCGAGTACGAGCAGTACTTC. Its protein product is CASSESGTSEYEQYF.

The gene calls are TRBV9 and TRBJ1-1; a weak D match, TRBD1 (5 bases). The V gene's germline CDR1 is SGDLS and CDR2 YYNGEE. V was shortened by 3 bases and J by 5 bases, with 14 bases between the two germline ends. The CDR3 totals 14 residues. The CDR3 loop is CASSATGTRTEAFF. For the CDR3, the DNA is TGTGCCAGCAGCGCTACCGGGACGAGGACTGAAGCTTTCTTT.

The chain recombines TRBV5-1 with TRBJ1-1; D is perhaps TRBD1 (5 bases). The V and J ends lost 4 bases and 6 bases respectively, with 7 bases between them. This CDR3 has 11 residues. CDR1 is SGHRS and CDR2 is YFSETQ in the germline V gene. The CDR3 DNA reads TGCGCCAGCAGCATGGGACCTGAAGCTTTCTTT. Residues: CASSMGPEAFF.

In its sample, this clone was seen once. This chain links TRBV11-2 with TRBJ2-1, with TRBD1 matching over 9 bases. The CDR3 totals 15 residues. CDR1 is SGHAT, CDR2 FQNNGV, per germline. V was pared by 5 bases and J by 3 bases, with 5 bases of the junction left unmatched. CDR3 protein: CASSQDRGIYNEQFF. CDR3 in DNA: TGTGCCAGCAGCCAGGACAGGGGCATCTACAATGAGCAGTTCTTC.

This chain joins TRBV5-1 and TRBJ2-1; tentative D call: TRBD1 (6 bases). The length of the CDR3 is 14 residues. Deletions cut 4 bases from V and 3 bases from J, with 11 bases between. Germline lookup yields CDR1 SGHRS and CDR2 YFSETQ. CDR3 loop: CASSRTVSYNEQFF. For the CDR3, the DNA is TGCGCCAGCAGCCGGACAGTCAGCTACAATGAGCAGTTCTTC.

The V gene is TRBV27, the J gene TRBJ2-1, with D tentatively TRBD1 (5 bases). Germline CDR1 is MNHEY and CDR2 is SMNVEV (reference sequence). Trimming removed 2 bases from V and 5 bases from J, with 13 bases in between. This CDR3 spans 15 amino acids. The CDR3 spells CASSLPPQGNNEQFF. The CDR3 DNA is TGTGCCAGCAGTTTACCCCCGCAGGGCAACAATGAGCAGTTCTTC.

The V call is TRBV28, the J call TRBJ2-2; D not resolved. V lost 3 bases to trimming and J lost 6 bases, with 8 bases between them. The CDR3 is 13 amino acids. Germline V gene lookup returns CDR1 MDHEN and CDR2 SYDVKM. The CDR3 loop reads CASSFAVPGELFF. Here the CDR3 DNA reads TGTGCCAGCAGTTTCGCGGTCCCCGGGGAGCTGTTTTTT.

The chain has TRBV9 and TRBJ2-7; D may be TRBD2 (5 bases). Looked up from germline, CDR1 is SGDLS and CDR2 is YYNGEE. This CDR3 is 15 amino acids long. V lost 4 bases to trimming and J lost 5 bases, with 19 bases between them. The CDR3 region is CASSSGSSGSHEQYF. The CDR3 region has the DNA TGTGCCAGCAGCTCGGGGAGCTCGGGAAGCCACGAGCAGTACTTC.